The 19 T cell receptor beta chains in this list originate from one sample, sequenced in a study of Ad26.COV2.S vaccination and SARS-CoV-2 variants. The method was immunoSEQ multiplex PCR; TCRdb's version includes in-frame clones alone and lacks a portion of them. In the table there are 250,000 or so clones, roughly 89% of which are singletons. Treatment denoted: over 15 received Ad26.COV2.S at low or high dose, single or two shots; 5 received placebo; per-sample allocation not given. Collection of samples fell on day 63 after the first vaccine or placebo injection. This specimen consisted of peripheral blood, obtained in a trial of Ad26.COV2.S vaccine versus placebo. These receptor sequences come from a person aged 18 to 65 who received the Ad26.COV2.S COVID-19 vaccine or a placebo.

The rearrangement joins TRBV4-1 to TRBJ2-7; possible D gene TRBD2, 6 bases. The CDR3 extends over 17 amino acids. V shed 1 base and J shed 2 bases, with 18 bases lying between them. Germline V gives CDR1 MGHRA, CDR2 YSYEKL. The CDR3 coding sequence is TGCGCCAGCAGCCAAGGGACTGGACTACTTCGACCCTACGAGCAGTACTTC. Protein product: CASSQGTGLLRPYEQYF.

The chain recombines TRBV6-2 or TRBV6-3 with TRBJ2-3; tentatively, D is TRBD2 (5 bases). CDR3 length equals 14 residues. Germline assignment: CDR1 MNHEY and CDR2 SVGEGT. V lost 2 bases to trimming and J lost 1 base, with 7 bases between them. The CDR3 reads CASSYRRGTDTQYF. CDR3 coding DNA: TGTGCCAGCAGTTACAGGCGGGGCACAGATACGCAGTATTTT.

This clone was found once. The genes are TRBV9 and TRBJ2-7; 7 positions agree with TRBD2. The trim removed 6 bases at V and 3 bases at J, leaving 27 bases unmatched. This CDR3 contains 20 residues. Germline CDR1 and CDR2: SGDLS and YYNGEE. CDR3 coding DNA: TGTGCCAGCACCAAATACCAGCGGGGAGCGCCCTTACATCCTTTCTACGAGCAGTACGTC. Amino acids: CASTKYQRGAPLHPFYEQYV.

CDR3 sequence (DNA): TGTGCCAGCAGCCCCTCCACCACCTGGGGGGAGCAGTTCTTC. Amino acids: CASSPSTTWGEQFF. This sequence joins TRBV7-3 and TRBJ2-1; D may match TRBD1 or TRBD2 (5 bases each). With 5 bases removed from V and 10 bases from J, the gap between germline ends came to 18 bases. Germline values: CDR1 SGHTA, CDR2 FQGTGA. The CDR3 covers 14 residues.

V gene TRBV3-1 (or the pseudogene TRBV3-2) combines with J gene TRBJ2-7, with TRBD2 matching over 7 bases. Germline V gene data show CDR1 as LGHDT and CDR2 as YNNKEL (reference sequence). CDR3 length: 15 amino acids. The junction had 4 bases not matched to a gene; V was cut back by 2 bases and J by 0 bases. The CDR3 region is CASSQFRGGSYEQYF. DNA for the CDR3: TGTGCCAGCAGCCAATTCCGCGGGGGCTCCTACGAGCAGTACTTC.

The V and J genes are TRBV2 and TRBJ1-5; D ambiguous. Germline V CDR1 and CDR2: SNHLY, FYNNEI. The V end was cut by 5 bases, the J end by 0 bases, with 5 bases between. The length of the CDR3 is 13 residues. CDR3 DNA: TGTGCCAGCAGTCCCTATAGCAATCAGCCCCAGCATTTT. Amino acid sequence: CASSPYSNQPQHF. Full variable domain (outside the CDR3, taken from reference TRBV2 and TRBJ1-5): EPEVTQTPSHQVTQMGQEVILRCVPISNHLYFYWYRQILGQKVEFLVSFYNNEISEKSEIFDDQFSVERPDGSNFTLKIRSTKLEDSAMYFCASSPYSNQPQHFGDGTRLSIL.

The chain uses TRBV29-1 and TRBJ1-1; D not resolved. Trimming left V 1 base short and J 0 bases short, with 6 bases between. CDR3 size: 13 residues. Germline CDR1 SQVTM, CDR2 ANQGSEA. The CDR3 spells CSVEGRLNTEAFF. The CDR3 DNA sequence: TGCAGCGTTGAAGGGCGGCTGAACACTGAAGCTTTCTTT.

The rearrangement uses TRBV5-1 and TRBJ2-2; 8 bases match TRBD1. Germline CDR1 SGHRS, CDR2 YFSETQ. This CDR3 contains 15 residues. The V gene end was trimmed by 4 bases and the J gene end by 6 bases; junction bases not matched to a gene: 8. CDR3 nucleotide sequence: TGCGCCAGCAGCGCGGGACAGGCAGAATCCGGGGAGCTGTTTTTT. Protein sequence: CASSAGQAESGELFF.

The chain has TRBV19 and TRBJ1-1; no firm D call. V dropped 7 bases and J dropped 1 base, with 16 bases sitting between them. Germline assignment: CDR1 LNHDA and CDR2 SQIVND (reference sequence). This CDR3 comprises 15 residues. CDR3 region: CASKLAPAPNTEAFF. The CDR3 DNA is TGTGCCAGTAAATTAGCGCCGGCGCCGAACACTGAAGCTTTCTTT.

The chain is built from TRBV24-1 and TRBJ2-3, with a tentative D call TRBD2 (5 bases). CDR1 and CDR2 (germline): KGHDR, SFDVKD. Trimming shortened V by 8 bases and J by 0 bases, and 14 bases separated the two germline ends. This CDR3 has 15 amino acids. CDR3 DNA: TGTGCCACCACGAAGGGCGGGCTCAGCACAGATACGCAGTATTTT. Translating gives CATTKGGLSTDTQYF.

The CDR3 region has the DNA TGTGCCAGCAGTTTGAGCTGCCCCTACGAGCAGTACGTC. It codes for CASSLSCPYEQYV. This chain uses TRBV12-3 or TRBV12-4 with TRBJ2-7; D remains unclear. V lost 3 bases and J 2 bases, leaving 8 bases between the germline ends. This CDR3 contains 13 residues.

This clone was detected a few times. The chain is built from TRBV7-7 and TRBJ1-1; D unclear. V was clipped by 5 bases and J by 0 bases, with 7 bases between them. This CDR3 comprises 13 residues. Germline CDR1 SSHAT, CDR2 FNYEAQ (reference sequence). The CDR3 sequence: CASSMTVNTEAFF. The CDR3 nucleotides are TGTGCCAGCAGCATGACGGTGAACACTGAAGCTTTCTTT.

The V and J genes are TRBV5-5 and TRBJ1-1, with TRBD1 matching over 8 bases. Germline trimming cut 0 bases from V and 3 bases from J; bases unmatched to any gene: 7. The length of the CDR3 is 16 residues. CDR1 and CDR2 (germline): SGHKS, YYEKEE (reference sequence). CDR3 protein: CASSLGQGATYTEAFF. The CDR3 DNA reads as TGTGCCAGCAGCTTGGGCCAGGGGGCGACCTACACTGAAGCTTTCTTT.

This chain uses TRBV3-1 (or the pseudogene TRBV3-2) with TRBJ1-1; D is possibly TRBD1 (6 bases). From germline, CDR1 is LGHDT and CDR2 YNNKEL (reference sequence). The CDR3 runs 11 residues. V lost 5 bases, J lost 10 bases, and 11 bases lay in between. CDR3 sequence reads: CASSASGAAFF. As DNA, the CDR3 is TGTGCCAGCAGCGCATCGGGGGCAGCTTTCTTT.

The chain recombines TRBV7-2 with TRBJ2-3; possible D gene TRBD2, 6 bases. Per the germline V gene, CDR1 is SGHTA and CDR2 is FQGNSA. The V and J ends lost 10 bases and 2 bases respectively, with 13 bases between them. There are 13 residues in the CDR3. CDR3 coding DNA: TGTGCCACCCGTAGCGGCCCCACAGATACGCAGTATTTT. This translates into CATRSGPTDTQYF.

V is TRBV5-6 and J is TRBJ1-1; no clear D gene. The germline gives CDR1 SGHDT, CDR2 YYEEEE. V lost 1 base and J lost 0, with 7 bases in between. The CDR3 is made up of 14 amino acids. As DNA, the CDR3 is TGTGCCAGCAGCTTGCGGTTGTTGAACACTGAAGCTTTCTTT. Amino acid sequence: CASSLRLLNTEAFF. The variable domain in full, completed from reference TRBV5-6 and TRBJ1-1, reads DAGVTQSPTHLIKTRGQQVTLRCSPKSGHDTVSWYQQALGQGPQFIFQYYEEEERQRGNFPDRFSGHQFPNYSSELNVNALLLGDSALYLCASSLRLLNTEAFFGQGTRLTVV.

The genes are TRBV4-3 and TRBJ2-7; possibly TRBD1 for D (7 bases). CDR3 length: 15 residues. V shed 0 bases and J shed 4 bases, with 13 bases lying between them. From germline, CDR1 is LGHNA and CDR2 YSLEER. CDR3 coding DNA: TGCGCCAGCAGCCAAGACAGGGGGGCTTGGTACGAGCAGTACTTC. This encodes CASSQDRGAWYEQYF.

The chain combines TRBV5-1 with TRBJ1-1, with D possibly being TRBD1 (5 bases). The germline V gene has CDR1 SGHRS and CDR2 YFSETQ. Deletions cut 5 bases from V and 8 bases from J, with 13 bases between. There are 12 residues in the CDR3. The CDR3 protein is CASRAGAWEAFF. CDR3 coding DNA: TGCGCCAGCAGGGCCGGGGCTTGGGAAGCTTTCTTT.

In its sample, this clone was seen once. This chain connects TRBV24-1 to TRBJ1-5; 11 nucleotides match TRBD1. Germline CDR1 KGHDR, CDR2 SFDVKD. The trim removed 3 bases at V and 7 bases at J, leaving 4 bases unmatched. This CDR3 has 15 residues. CDR3 loop: CATSDGGQGGQPQHF. DNA for the CDR3: TGTGCCACCAGTGATGGGGGACAGGGGGGACAGCCCCAGCATTTT.